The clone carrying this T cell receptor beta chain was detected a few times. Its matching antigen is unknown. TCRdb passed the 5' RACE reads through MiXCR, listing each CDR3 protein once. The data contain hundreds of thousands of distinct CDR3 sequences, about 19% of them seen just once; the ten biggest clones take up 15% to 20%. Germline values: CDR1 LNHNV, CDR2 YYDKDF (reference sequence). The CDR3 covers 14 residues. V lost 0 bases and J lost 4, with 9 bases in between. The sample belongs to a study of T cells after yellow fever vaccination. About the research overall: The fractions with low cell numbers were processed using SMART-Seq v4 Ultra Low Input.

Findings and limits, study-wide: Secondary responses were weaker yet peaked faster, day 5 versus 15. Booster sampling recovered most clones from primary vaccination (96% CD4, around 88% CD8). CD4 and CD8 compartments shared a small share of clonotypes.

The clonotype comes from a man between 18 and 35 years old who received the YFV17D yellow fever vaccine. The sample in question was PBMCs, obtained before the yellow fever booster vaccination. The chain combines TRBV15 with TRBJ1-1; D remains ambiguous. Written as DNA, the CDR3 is TGTGCCACCAGCAGAGATCAAGTGGCCACTGAAGCTTTCTTT. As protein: CATSRDQVATEAFF. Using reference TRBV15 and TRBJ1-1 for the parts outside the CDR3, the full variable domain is DAMVIQNPRYQVTQFGKPVTLSCSQTLNHNVMYWYQQKSSQAPKLLFHYYDKDFNNEADTPDNFQSRRPNTSFCFLDIRSPGLGDTAMYLCATSRDQVATEAFFGQGTRLTVV.